The clone carrying this T cell receptor (beta chain) registers medium-sized by frequency. These data originate in a study of T cell clusters in autoimmune cytopenias. Germline CDR1 is MNHEY and CDR2 is SVGAGI. The CDR3 is 15 residues long. Multiplex touch-down PCR amplified TRB using TRB-A and TRB-B pools in one tube. TCRdb reanalyzed the multiplex PCR reads, giving one entry per CDR3 protein sequence and no DNA. The listing records thousands of distinct CDR3 sequences. TRB amplification used around 260 ng of peripheral blood genomic DNA. The clonotype was recovered from a human donor with an autoimmune cytopenia or autoimmune hepatitis (not recorded which). This chain uses TRBV6-5 with TRBJ2-1; with no DNA, the TCRdb D assignment of TRBD2 cannot be verified. Material: peripheral blood. The CDR3 loop is CASRGLAGGNGEQFF.